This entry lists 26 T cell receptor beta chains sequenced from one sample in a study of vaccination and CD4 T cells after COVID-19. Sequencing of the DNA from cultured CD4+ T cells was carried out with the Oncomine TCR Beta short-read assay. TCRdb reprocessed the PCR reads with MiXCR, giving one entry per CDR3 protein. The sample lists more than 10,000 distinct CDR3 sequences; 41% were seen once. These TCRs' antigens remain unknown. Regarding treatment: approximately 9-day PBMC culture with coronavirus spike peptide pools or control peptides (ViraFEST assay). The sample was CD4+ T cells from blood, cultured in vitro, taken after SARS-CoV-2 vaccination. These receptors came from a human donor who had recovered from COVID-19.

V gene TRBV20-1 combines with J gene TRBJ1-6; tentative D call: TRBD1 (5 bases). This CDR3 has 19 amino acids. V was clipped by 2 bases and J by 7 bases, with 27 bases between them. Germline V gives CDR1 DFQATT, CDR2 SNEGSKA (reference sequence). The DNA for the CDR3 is TGCAGTGCTAGACAAATCCTACCGGGCCTCCTCTCAGGGAATTCACCCCTCCACTTT. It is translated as CSARQILPGLLSGNSPLHF.

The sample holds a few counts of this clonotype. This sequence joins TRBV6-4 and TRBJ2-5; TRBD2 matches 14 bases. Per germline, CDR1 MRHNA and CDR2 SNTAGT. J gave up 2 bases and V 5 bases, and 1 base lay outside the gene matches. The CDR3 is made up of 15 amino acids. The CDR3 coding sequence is TGTGCCAGCAGTAGGACTAGCGGGGGGCAAGAGACCCAGTACTTC. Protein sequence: CASSRTSGGQETQYF.

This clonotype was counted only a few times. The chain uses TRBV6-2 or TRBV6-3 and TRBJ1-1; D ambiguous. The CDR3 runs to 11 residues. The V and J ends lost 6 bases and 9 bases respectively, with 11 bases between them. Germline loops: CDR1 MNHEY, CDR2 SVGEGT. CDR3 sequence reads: CASSHGAQAFF. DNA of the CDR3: TGTGCCAGCAGCCACGGAGCTCAAGCTTTCTTT.

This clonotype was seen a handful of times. The CDR3 region has the DNA TGTGCCAGTAGTATGTTCTCGGTGGGGTTCCCCATGAACACTGAAGCTTTCTTT. Translation gives CASSMFSVGFPMNTEAFF. The chain joins TRBV19 to TRBJ1-1; D is uncertain. The CDR3 sequence is 18 residues long. CDR1 and CDR2 from the germline V gene are LNHDA and SQIVND (reference sequence). V gave up 3 bases and J gave up 0 bases, with 20 bases separating them.

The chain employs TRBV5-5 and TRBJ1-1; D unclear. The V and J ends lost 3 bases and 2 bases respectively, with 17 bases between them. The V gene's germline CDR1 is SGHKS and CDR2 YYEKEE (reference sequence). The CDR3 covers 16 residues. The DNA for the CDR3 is TGTGCCAGCAGCTCGGCTGGGTTTGAGGTAAACACTGAAGCTTTCTTT. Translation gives CASSSAGFEVNTEAFF.

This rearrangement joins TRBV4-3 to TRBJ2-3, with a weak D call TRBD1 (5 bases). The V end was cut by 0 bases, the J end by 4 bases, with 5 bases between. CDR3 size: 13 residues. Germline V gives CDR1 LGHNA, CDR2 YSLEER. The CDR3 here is CASSQEGADTQYF. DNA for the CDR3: TGCGCCAGCAGCCAAGAAGGGGCAGATACGCAGTATTTT.

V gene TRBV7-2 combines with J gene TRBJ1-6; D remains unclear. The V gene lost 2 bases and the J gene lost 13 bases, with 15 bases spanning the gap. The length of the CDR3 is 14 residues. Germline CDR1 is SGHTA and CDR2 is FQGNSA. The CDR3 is CASSLNALGGPLHF. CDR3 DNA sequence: TGTGCCAGCAGCTTAAACGCCTTGGGTGGTCCCCTCCACTTT.

The CDR3 spells CASSPGQSNYGYTF. Here the CDR3 DNA reads TGTGCCAGCAGTCCGGGACAGTCTAACTATGGCTACACCTTC. The chain employs TRBV6-1 and TRBJ1-2; 7 nucleotides agree with TRBD1. V lost 5 bases to trimming and J lost 0 bases; unmatched junction nucleotides: 3. In germline, CDR1 is MNHNS, CDR2 SASEGT. CDR3 length equals 14 residues.

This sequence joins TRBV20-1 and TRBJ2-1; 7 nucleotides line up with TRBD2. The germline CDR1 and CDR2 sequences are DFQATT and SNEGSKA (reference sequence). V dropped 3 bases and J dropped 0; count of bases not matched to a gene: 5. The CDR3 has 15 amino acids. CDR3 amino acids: CSARSGASSYNEQFF. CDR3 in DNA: TGCAGTGCTAGGAGCGGGGCCAGCTCCTACAATGAGCAGTTCTTC.

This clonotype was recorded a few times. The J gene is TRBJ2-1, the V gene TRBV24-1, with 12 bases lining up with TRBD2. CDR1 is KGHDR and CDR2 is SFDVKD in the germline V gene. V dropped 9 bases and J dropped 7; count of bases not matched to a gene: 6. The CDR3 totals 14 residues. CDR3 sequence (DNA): TGTGCCACCGCTGGACTAGCGGGAAGGAATGAGCAGTTCTTC. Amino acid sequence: CATAGLAGRNEQFF.

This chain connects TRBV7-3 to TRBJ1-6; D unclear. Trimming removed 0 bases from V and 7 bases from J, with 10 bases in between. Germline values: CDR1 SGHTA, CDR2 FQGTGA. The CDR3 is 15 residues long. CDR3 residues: CASSLTSGPNSPLHF. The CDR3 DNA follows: TGTGCCAGCAGCTTAACTTCCGGACCGAATTCACCCCTCCACTTT.

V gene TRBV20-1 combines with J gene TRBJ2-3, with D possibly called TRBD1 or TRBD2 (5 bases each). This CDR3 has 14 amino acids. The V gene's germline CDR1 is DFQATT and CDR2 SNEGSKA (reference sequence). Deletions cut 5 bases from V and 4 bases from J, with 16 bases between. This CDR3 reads CSAGTLIYADTQYF. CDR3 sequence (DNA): TGCAGTGCTGGGACCCTAATTTACGCAGATACGCAGTATTTT.

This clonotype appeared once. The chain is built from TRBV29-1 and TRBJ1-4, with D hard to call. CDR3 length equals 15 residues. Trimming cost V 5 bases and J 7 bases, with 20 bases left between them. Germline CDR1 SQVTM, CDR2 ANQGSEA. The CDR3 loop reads CSVPTTAGGGEKLFF. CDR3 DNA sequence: TGCAGCGTTCCAACAACAGCAGGTGGTGGTGAAAAACTGTTTTTT.

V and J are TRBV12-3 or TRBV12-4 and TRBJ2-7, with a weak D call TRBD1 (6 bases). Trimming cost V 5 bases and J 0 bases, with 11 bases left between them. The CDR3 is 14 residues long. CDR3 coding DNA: TGTGCCAGCAGTCTCACAGGGTTCTCCTACGAGCAGTACTTC. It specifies CASSLTGFSYEQYF.

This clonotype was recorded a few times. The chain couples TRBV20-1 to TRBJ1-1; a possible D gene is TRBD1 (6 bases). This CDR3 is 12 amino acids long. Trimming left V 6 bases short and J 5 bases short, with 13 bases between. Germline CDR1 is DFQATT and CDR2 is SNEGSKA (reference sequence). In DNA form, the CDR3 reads TGCAGTGCGGCTAGGGGGGAAACTGAAGCTTTCTTT. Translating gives CSAARGETEAFF.

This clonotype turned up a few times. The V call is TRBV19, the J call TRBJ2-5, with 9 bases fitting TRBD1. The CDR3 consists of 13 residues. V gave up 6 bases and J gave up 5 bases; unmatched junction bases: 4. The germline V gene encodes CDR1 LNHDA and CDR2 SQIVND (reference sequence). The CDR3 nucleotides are TGTGCCAGTAGACTGACAGGGGGGGAGACCCAGTACTTC. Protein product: CASRLTGGETQYF.

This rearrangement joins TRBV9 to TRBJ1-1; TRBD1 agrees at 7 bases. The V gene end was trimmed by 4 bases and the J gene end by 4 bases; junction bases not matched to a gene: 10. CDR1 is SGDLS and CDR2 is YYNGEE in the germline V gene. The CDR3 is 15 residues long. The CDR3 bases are TGTGCCAGCAGCCCCCCCTCAGGGGGAATCACTGAAGCTTTCTTT. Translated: CASSPPSGGITEAFF.

CDR3 residues: CASRGGSQETQYF. As DNA, the CDR3 is TGTGCCAGCAGAGGAGGTTCCCAAGAGACCCAGTACTTC. The chain employs TRBV12-3 or TRBV12-4 and TRBJ2-5, with D tentatively TRBD2 (5 bases). This CDR3 spans 13 amino acids. V was cut by 6 bases and J by 1 base, with 9 bases left in between.

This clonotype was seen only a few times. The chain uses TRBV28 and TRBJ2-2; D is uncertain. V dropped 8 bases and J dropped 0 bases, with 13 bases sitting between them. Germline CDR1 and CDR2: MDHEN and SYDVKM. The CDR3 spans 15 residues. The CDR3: CASRGSVANTGELFF. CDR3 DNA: TGTGCCAGCCGCGGCTCCGTCGCGAACACCGGGGAGCTGTTTTTT.

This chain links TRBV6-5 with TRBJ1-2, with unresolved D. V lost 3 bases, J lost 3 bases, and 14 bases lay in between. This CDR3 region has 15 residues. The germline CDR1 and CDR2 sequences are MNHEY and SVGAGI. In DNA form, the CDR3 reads TGTGCCAGCAGTTATCCCACCTACCGGCACTATGGCTACACCTTC. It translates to CASSYPTYRHYGYTF.

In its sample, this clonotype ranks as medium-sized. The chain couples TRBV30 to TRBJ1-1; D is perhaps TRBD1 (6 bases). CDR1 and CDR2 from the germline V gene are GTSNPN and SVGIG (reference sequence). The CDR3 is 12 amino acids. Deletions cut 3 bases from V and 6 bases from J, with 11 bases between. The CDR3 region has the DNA TGTGCCTGGAGAGGGGGGGCCGCTGAAGCTTTCTTT. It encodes CAWRGGAAEAFF.

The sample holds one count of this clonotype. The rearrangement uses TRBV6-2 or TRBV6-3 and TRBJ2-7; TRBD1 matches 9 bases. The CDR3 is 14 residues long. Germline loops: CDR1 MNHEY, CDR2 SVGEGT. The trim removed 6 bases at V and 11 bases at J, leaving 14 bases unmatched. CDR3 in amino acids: CASRPPGQGRQEYF. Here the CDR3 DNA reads TGTGCCAGCAGACCCCCGGGACAGGGACGTCAGGAGTACTTC.

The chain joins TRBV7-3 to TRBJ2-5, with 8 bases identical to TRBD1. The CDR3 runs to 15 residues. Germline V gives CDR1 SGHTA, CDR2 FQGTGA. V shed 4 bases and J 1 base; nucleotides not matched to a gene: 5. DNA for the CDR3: TGTGCCAGCAGCTCGGGGACAGGCGGCCAAGAGACCCAGTACTTC. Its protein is CASSSGTGGQETQYF.

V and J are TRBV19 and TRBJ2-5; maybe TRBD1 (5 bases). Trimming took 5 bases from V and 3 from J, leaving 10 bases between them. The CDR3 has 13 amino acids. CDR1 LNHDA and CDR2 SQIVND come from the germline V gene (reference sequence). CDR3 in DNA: TGTGCCAGTAGTCAGGGTCGGGAAGAGACCCAGTACTTC. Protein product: CASSQGREETQYF.

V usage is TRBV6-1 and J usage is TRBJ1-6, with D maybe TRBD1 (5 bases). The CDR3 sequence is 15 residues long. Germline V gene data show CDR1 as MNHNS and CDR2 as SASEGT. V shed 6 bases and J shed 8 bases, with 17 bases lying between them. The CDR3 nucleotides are TGTGCCAGCAGCCCCTCAGGGAGGGAAGATTCACCCCTCCACTTT. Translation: CASSPSGREDSPLHF.

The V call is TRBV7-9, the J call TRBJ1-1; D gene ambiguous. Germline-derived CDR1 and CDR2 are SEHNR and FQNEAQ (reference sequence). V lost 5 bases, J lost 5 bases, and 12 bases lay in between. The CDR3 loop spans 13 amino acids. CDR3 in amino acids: CASSARGGTEAFF. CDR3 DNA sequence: TGTGCCAGCAGCGCCCGAGGAGGGACTGAAGCTTTCTTT.